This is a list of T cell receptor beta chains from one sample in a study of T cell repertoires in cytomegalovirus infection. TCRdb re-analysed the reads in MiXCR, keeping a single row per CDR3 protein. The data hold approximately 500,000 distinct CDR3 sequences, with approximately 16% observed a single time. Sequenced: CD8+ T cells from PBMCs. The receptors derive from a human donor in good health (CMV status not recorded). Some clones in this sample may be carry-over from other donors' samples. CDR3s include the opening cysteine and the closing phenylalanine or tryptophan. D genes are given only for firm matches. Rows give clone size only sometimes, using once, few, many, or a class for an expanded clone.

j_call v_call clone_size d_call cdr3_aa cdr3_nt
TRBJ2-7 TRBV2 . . CASRDLTGGSSYEQYF TGTGCCAGCAGAGACTTGACAGGTGGGAGCTCCTACGAGCAGTACTTC
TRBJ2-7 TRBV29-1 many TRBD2 CSVATSTRYEQYF TGCAGCGTTGCGACTAGCACCCGCTACGAGCAGTACTTC
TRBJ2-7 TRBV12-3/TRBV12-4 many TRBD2 CASSFRGDPSYEQYF TGTGCCAGCAGTTTTCGGGGGGATCCCTCCTACGAGCAGTACTTC
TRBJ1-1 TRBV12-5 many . CASANFGGSEAFF TGTGCTAGTGCTAATTTTGGGGGTTCTGAAGCTTTCTTT
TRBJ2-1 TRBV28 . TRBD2 CASSQRLAAYNEQFF TGTGCCAGCAGTCAACGACTAGCGGCCTACAATGAGCAGTTCTTC
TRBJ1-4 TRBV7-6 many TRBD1 CASSLDRGSEKLFF TGTGCCAGCAGCTTAGACAGGGGCAGTGAAAAACTGTTTTTT
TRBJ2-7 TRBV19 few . CASSAQGGPYEQYF TGTGCCAGTAGCGCCCAGGGGGGACCTTACGAGCAGTACTTC
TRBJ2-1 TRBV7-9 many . CASSSGIGRNEQFF TGTGCCAGCAGCTCCGGCATAGGGCGGAATGAGCAGTTCTTC
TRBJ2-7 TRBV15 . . CATRGGRSYEQYF TGTGCCACCAGAGGGGGAAGAAGCTACGAGCAGTACTTC
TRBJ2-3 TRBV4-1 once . CASSQITDTQYF TGCGCCAGCAGCCAGATCACAGATACGCAGTATTTT
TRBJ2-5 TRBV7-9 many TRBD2 CASSLWSPTGGLAEETQYF TGTGCCAGCAGTTTATGGAGCCCTACCGGGGGACTAGCGGAAGAGACCCAGTACTTC
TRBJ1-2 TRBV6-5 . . CASSYSGRLMGYTF TGTGCCAGCAGTTACTCAGGCAGGCTCATGGGCTACACCTTC
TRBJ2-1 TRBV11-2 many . CASGVGSYNEQFF TGTGCCAGCGGGGTCGGCTCCTACAATGAGCAGTTCTTC
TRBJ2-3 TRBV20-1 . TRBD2 CSARRAGGRSDTQYF TGCAGTGCTCGCCGGGCGGGAGGACGATCAGATACGCAGTATTTT
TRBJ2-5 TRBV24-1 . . CATSGDTEETQYF TGTGCCACCAGTGGTGATACTGAAGAGACCCAGTACTTC
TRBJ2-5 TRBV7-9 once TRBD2 CASSSQLADQETQYF TGTGCCAGCAGCAGCCAGCTAGCGGACCAAGAGACCCAGTACTTC
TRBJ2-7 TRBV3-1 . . CASTTIGENGGEQYF TGTGCCAGCACCACAATAGGGGAGAATGGTGGCGAGCAGTACTTC
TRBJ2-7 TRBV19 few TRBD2 CASSIAGGRALSYEQYF TGTGCCAGTAGTATAGCCGGCGGGAGGGCCCTCTCCTACGAGCAGTACTTC
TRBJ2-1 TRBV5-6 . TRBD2 CASSHLGGSGEDYNEQFF TGTGCCAGCAGCCATTTAGGGGGTAGCGGGGAAGATTACAATGAGCAGTTCTTC
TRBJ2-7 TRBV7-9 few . CASSLVGGGSYEQYF TGTGCCAGCAGCTTAGTAGGAGGGGGCTCCTACGAGCAGTACTTC
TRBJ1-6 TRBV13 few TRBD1 CASSSQGRNSPLHF TGTGCCAGCAGCTCACAGGGGAGAAATTCACCCCTCCACTTT
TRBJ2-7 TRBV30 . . CAWSVVGGEQYF TGTGCCTGGAGTGTAGTGGGGGGCGAGCAGTACTTC
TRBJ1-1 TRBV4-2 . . CASSPAKTEAFF TGTGCCAGCAGCCCAGCTAAAACCGAAGCTTTCTTT
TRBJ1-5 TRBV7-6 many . CASSSSDQNQPQHF TGTGCCAGCAGCTCCTCTGACCAGAATCAGCCCCAGCATTTT
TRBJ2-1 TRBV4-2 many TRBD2 CASSPTSGANEQFF TGTGCCAGCAGCCCGACTAGCGGGGCCAATGAGCAGTTCTTC
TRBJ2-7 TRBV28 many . CASSLWRTYEQYF TGTGCCAGCAGTTTGTGGAGGACCTACGAGCAGTACTTC
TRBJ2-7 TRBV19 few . CASSWTVNYEQYF TGTGCCAGTAGCTGGACAGTGAACTACGAGCAGTACTTC
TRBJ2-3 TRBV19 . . CASSIDNIAGTQYF TGTGCCAGTAGTATAGACAACATAGCTGGGACGCAGTATTTT
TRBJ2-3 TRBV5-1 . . CASSYAATQYF TGCGCCAGCAGCTACGCGGCTACGCAGTATTTT
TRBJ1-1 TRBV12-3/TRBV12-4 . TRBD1 CASSTGVGTEAFF TGTGCCAGCAGTACAGGGGTGGGCACTGAAGCTTTCTTT
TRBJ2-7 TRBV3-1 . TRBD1 CASSPPGQALYEQYF TGTGCCAGCAGCCCTCCGGGACAGGCCCTATACGAGCAGTACTTC
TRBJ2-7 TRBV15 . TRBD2 CATSRDAGGTYEQYF TGTGCCACCAGCAGAGATGCGGGGGGGACCTACGAGCAGTACTTC
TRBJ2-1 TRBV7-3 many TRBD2 CASSLPTGRAPHEQFF TGTGCCAGCAGCTTACCGACCGGGAGGGCCCCCCATGAGCAGTTCTTC
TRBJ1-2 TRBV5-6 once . CASSQIGHFGYTF TGTGCCAGCAGCCAAATCGGACATTTCGGCTACACCTTC
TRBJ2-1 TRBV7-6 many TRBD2 CASSSGTSGRASEQFF TGTGCCAGCAGCAGTGGGACTAGCGGGAGGGCTAGTGAGCAGTTCTTC
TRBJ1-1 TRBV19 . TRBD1 CASSIRGRKNTEAFF TGTGCCAGTAGTATAAGGGGGCGGAAGAACACTGAAGCTTTCTTT
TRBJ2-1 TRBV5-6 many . CASSFGVNEQFF TGTGCCAGCAGCTTCGGTGTCAATGAGCAGTTCTTC
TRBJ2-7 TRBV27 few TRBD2 CASSLVAGDYSYEQYF TGTGCCAGCAGTTTAGTTGCTGGGGACTACTCCTACGAGCAGTACTTC
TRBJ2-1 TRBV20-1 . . CSARASGSSSYNEQFF TGCAGTGCTAGAGCAAGCGGTTCTAGCTCCTACAATGAGCAGTTCTTC
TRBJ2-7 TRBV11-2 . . CASSFSGTTYEQYF TGTGCCAGCAGCTTTAGCGGAACCACCTACGAGCAGTACTTC
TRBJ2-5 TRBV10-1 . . CASSRSGEGLQETQYF TGCGCCAGCAGCCGCTCGGGAGAGGGTCTTCAAGAGACCCAGTACTTC
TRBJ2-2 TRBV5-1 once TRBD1 CASSMDRENTGELFF TGCGCCAGCAGCATGGACAGGGAAAACACCGGGGAGCTGTTTTTT
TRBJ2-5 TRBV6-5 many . CASSVVGEETQYF TGTGCCAGCAGTGTCGTAGGGGAAGAGACCCAGTACTTC
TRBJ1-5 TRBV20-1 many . CSARSWTEHSNQPQHF TGCAGTGCTAGATCCTGGACAGAGCATAGCAATCAGCCCCAGCATTTT
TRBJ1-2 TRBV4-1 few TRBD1 CASSQRTGGYGYTF TGCGCCAGCAGCCAGAGGACAGGGGGCTATGGCTACACCTTC
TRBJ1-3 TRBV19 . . CASSATLKPSGNTIYF TGTGCCAGTAGCGCGACCCTCAAGCCCTCTGGAAACACCATATATTTT
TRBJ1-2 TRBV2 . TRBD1 CANRPQGRYGYTF TGTGCCAACCGGCCACAGGGGAGGTATGGCTACACCTTC
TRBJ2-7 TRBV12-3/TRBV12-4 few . CASSPIGPYEQYF TGTGCCAGCAGTCCTATAGGGCCCTACGAGCAGTACTTC
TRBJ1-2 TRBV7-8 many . CASSQAGTTNYGYTF TGTGCCAGCAGCCAAGCCGGGACAACTAACTATGGCTACACCTTC
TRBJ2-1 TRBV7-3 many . CASSDAGGEQFF TGTGCCAGTAGCGACGCGGGTGGTGAGCAGTTCTTC
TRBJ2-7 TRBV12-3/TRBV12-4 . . CATGGGLEQYF TGTGCCACCGGGGGCGGGCTCGAGCAGTACTTC
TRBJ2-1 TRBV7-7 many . CASSRTTGNNEQFF TGTGCTAGCAGCCGGACTACCGGTAACAATGAGCAGTTCTTC
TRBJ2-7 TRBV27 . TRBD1 CASSSDRVEFEQYF TGTGCCAGCAGTTCCGACAGGGTAGAGTTCGAGCAGTACTTC
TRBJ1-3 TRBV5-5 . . CASSPRGSSGNTIYF TGTGCCAGCAGCCCTCGGGGGTCCTCTGGAAACACCATATATTTT